This T cell receptor beta chain was identified during a study of T cells in Graves' hyperthyroidism and ophthalmopathy (dated 2019 in TCRdb). Regarding the research as a whole: Peripheral blood samples were taken at the time of initial diagnosis, prior to any treatment. To identify distinguishing TCR V-J signatures, a discovery cohort of 100 or so patients was used, comprising some 45 with Graves' ophthalmopathy and some 60 with stable Graves' hyperthyroidism. Whether ophthalmopathy could be predicted prospectively was tested in an independent validation cohort made up of under 20 hyperthyroidism patients plus 17 patients who later progressed to ophthalmopathy. For training and testing, the roughly 97 patients in the discovery cohort were randomly divided in a 7:3 ratio. In addition, the study compared T-cell repertoires in thyroid tissue and in blood from over 5 Graves' hyperthyroidism patients. Following sampling, methimazole starting at 30 mg daily was given to hyperthyroidism patients, and high-dose intravenous methylprednisolone was given to ophthalmopathy patients. According to the paper, TCR Vbeta CDR3 sequencing was carried out on some 130 peripheral blood samples, which came from fewer than 50 ophthalmopathy, under 85 hyperthyroidism and about 17 progressor patients.

Hyperthyroidism patients were newly diagnosed, with disease duration under 2 months, and aged 18 to 65 years. Exclusion was applied to patients with uncontrolled infections, other autoimmune diseases, pregnancy or lactation. Clinical symptoms, serum thyroxine and TRAb, thyroid ultrasound, and orbital computed tomography formed the basis for the diagnoses. Blood from progressor patients was drawn when they were first diagnosed with hyperthyroidism, before any ophthalmopathy symptoms appeared. Ficoll-Paque density gradient centrifugation was used to isolate PBMCs from 8.5 to 10 ml of fresh peripheral blood. Progressor patients were defined as those initially diagnosed with Graves' hyperthyroidism in whom ophthalmopathy developed during follow-up. Total RNA was extracted using Trizol reagent, and RNA quality was assessed on an Agilent 2100 Bioanalyzer. Amplification of TCR beta CDR3 regions was carried out from RNA transcripts. The TCR CDR3 was subjected to a first round of RT-PCR using the HTBI primer set and the Qiagen OneStep RT-PCR kit. The libraries were constructed in a second round of multiplex PCR and then size-selected and purified. Sequencing of the libraries was done on an Illumina HiSeq2000 using paired-end 100 bp reads. In the paper's pipeline: SOAPnuke was used to process the raw data, removing reads that contained adapters or uncalled bases, had a mean Phred below 15, or lacked an exact match to the constant primer or identifier. High-quality paired reads were merged using COPE v1.2.5, and each unique nucleotide sequence was defined as a clonotype. MiTCR v1.1 was used to align the clonotypes against IMGT TRBV, TRBD and TRBJ reference segments. Only V-J combinations with frequency above 0.0001, covering 99% to 99.2% of repertoires, were analysed. The TCS score was defined as the ratio of F50 (clonal expansion) to E x V (chaos), calculated using BLOSUM62-based TCRdist between CDR3 peptides within each V-J. Welch's t-statistics and random forest reduced 500 to 550 V-J features to under 15, which were used in a naive Bayes classifier (R e1071). The raw public data were reprocessed by TCRdb itself: fastp quality trimming at Q25, MiXCR clonotype calling, in-frame beta chains only. Each entry is one CDR3 protein sequence, shown with its most common DNA and genes. The V and J calls here are based on TCRdb, not the publication. The sample yields 300,000 to 450,000 distinct CDR3 sequences; roughly a sixth were counted once. The ten largest clones add up to approximately 30% of the sample.

The CDR3 sequence holds 14 residues, the cysteine and phenylalanine included. Kept here is only the CDR3 DNA, which spans 42 bases and is read in frame from base 1. Trimming takes 2 bases off V and 1 base off J; junction bases not matched to a gene: 4. In the germline V gene (reference sequence), CDR1 corresponds to DFQATT and CDR2 to SNEGSKA. General study outcomes and caveats: No statistical method was used to fix the sample size in advance, and group allocation was not hidden from the investigators. Ophthalmopathy was separated from stable hyperthyroidism by a 13 V-J signature model, with over 85% sensitivity and 81% to 82% specificity obtained in cross-validation and 80%/75% obtained in testing. Blood samples also contained most of the expanded thyroid clonotypes (frequency above 0.001), which suggests that blood repertoires may reflect thyroid immune responses. During validation, the model predicted progression to ophthalmopathy a median of around six months ahead of onset, with more than 55% sensitivity and 72.22% specificity.

In this sample, this clonotype turned up many times. This receptor's antigen is unknown. No base qualities exist here, and no much larger clone lies one base off it. Specimen: blood. The sequence is built from TRBV20-1 and TRBJ1-1, with 7 central nucleotides matching TRBD1. This TCR derives from a woman in her 30s with Graves' hyperthyroidism that later progressed to Graves' ophthalmopathy. The CDR3 in this case is CSARKGARNTEAFF. In nucleotides, the sequence is TGCAGTGCTAGAAAGGGGGCGCGGAACACTGAAGCTTTCTTT.